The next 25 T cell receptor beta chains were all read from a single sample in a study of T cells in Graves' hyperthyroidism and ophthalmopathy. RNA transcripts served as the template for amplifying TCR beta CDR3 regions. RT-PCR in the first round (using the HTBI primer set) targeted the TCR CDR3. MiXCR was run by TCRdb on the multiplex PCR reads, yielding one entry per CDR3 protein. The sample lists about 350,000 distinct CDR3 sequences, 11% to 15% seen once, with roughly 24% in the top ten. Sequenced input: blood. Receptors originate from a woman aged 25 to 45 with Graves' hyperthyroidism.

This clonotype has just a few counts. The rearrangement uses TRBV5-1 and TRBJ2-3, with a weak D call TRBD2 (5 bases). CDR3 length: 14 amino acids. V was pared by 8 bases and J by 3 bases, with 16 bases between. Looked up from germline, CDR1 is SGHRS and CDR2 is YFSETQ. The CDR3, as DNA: TGCGCCAGTAGTATTGGGGAGTATACAGATACGCAGTATTTT. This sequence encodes CASSIGEYTDTQYF.

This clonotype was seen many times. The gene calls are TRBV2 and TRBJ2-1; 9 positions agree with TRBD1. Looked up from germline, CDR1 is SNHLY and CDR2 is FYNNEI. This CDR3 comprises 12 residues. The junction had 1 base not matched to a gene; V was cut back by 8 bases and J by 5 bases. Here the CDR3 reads CASRQGDNEQFF. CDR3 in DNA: TGTGCCAGCCGACAGGGGGACAATGAGCAGTTCTTC.

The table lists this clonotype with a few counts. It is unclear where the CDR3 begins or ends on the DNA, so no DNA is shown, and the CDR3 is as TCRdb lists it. The CDR3 reads CASRKQAGLSLETQYF. The chain links TRBV27 to TRBJ2-5; TRBD1, the table's D call, was not compared with the DNA. Germline V gene lookup returns CDR1 MNHEY and CDR2 SMNVEV (reference sequence). A total of 16 residues make up the CDR3, ends included.

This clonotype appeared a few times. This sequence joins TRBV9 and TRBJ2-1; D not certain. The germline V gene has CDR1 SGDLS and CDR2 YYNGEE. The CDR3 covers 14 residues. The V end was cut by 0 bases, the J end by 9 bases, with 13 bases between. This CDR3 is CASSVDTQFTEQFF. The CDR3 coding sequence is TGTGCCAGCAGCGTAGACACGCAATTTACTGAGCAGTTCTTC.

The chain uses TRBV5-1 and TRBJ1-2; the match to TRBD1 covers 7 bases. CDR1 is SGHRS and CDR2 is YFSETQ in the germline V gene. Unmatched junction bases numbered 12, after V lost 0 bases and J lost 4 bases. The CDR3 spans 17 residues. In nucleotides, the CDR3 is TGCGCCAGCAGCTTGGAACCCCCTGAGGGACAGTCCTATGGCTACACCTTC. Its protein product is CASSLEPPEGQSYGYTF.

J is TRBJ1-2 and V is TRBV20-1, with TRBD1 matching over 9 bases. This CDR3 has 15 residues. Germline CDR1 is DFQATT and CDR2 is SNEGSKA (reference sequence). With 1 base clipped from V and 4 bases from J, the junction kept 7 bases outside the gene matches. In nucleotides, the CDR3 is TGCAGTGCTAGAGCCCCCCCGACAGGGGGCTATGGCTACACCTTC. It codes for CSARAPPTGGYGYTF.

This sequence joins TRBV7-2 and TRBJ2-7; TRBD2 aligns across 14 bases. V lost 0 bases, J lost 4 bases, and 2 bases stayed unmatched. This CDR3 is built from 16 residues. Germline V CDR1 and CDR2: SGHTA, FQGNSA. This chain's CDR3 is CASSLAGTSGSYEQYF. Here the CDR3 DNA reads TGTGCCAGCAGCTTAGCGGGGACTAGCGGGAGTTACGAGCAGTACTTC.

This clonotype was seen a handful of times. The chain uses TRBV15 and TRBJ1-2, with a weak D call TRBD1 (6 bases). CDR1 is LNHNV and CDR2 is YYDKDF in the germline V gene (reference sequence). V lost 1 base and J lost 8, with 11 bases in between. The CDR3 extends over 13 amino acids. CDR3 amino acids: CATSRGQDYGYTF. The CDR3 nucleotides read TGTGCCACCAGCAGAGGACAGGATTACGGCTACACCTTC.

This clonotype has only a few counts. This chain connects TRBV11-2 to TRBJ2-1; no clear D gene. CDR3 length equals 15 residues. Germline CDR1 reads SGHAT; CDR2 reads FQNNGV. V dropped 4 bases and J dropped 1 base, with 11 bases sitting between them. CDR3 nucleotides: TGTGCCAGCAGCTCTTCCGAGAGTTCCTACAATGAGCAGTTCTTC. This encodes CASSSSESSYNEQFF.

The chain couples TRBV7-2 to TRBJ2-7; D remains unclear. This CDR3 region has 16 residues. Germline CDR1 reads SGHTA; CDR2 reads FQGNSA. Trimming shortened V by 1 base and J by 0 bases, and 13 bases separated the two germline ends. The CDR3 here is CASSLDGVGDSYEQYF. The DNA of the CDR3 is TGTGCCAGCAGCTTAGATGGGGTTGGGGACTCCTACGAGCAGTACTTC.

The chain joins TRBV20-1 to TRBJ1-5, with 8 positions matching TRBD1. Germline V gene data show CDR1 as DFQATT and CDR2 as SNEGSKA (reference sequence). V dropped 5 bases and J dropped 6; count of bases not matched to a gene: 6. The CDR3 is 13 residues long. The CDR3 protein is CSALTGDGQPQHF. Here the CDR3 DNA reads TGCAGTGCTTTGACAGGGGACGGTCAGCCCCAGCATTTT.

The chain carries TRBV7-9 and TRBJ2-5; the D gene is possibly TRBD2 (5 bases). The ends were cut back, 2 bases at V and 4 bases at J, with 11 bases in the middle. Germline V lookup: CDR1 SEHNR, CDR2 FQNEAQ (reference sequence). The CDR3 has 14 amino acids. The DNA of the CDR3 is TGTGCCAGCAGCTTATCGGCTAGCCCAGAGACCCAGTACTTC. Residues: CASSLSASPETQYF.

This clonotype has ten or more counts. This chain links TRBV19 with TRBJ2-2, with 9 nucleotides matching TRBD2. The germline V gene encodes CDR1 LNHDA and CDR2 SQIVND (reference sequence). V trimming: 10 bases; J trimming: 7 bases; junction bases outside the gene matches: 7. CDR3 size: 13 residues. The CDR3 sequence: CATVSGRHGELFF. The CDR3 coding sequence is TGTGCCACTGTTAGCGGGAGACACGGGGAGCTGTTTTTT. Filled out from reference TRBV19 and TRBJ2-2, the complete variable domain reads DGGITQSPKYLFRKEGQNVTLSCEQNLNHDAMYWYRQDPGQGLRLIYYSQIVNDFQKGDIAEGYSVSREKKESFPLTVTSAQKNPTAFYLCATVSGRHGELFFGEGSRLTVL.

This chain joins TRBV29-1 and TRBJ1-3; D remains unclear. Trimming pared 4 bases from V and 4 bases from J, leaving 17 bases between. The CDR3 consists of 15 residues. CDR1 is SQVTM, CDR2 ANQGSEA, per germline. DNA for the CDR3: TGCAGCGTTGTCCCATTTTCGGAGTACGGAAACACCATATATTTT. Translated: CSVVPFSEYGNTIYF.

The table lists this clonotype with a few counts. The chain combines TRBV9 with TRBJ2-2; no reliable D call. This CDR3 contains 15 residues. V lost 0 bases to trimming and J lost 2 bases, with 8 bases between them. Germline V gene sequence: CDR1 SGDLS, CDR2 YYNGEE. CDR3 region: CASSVASRNTGELFF. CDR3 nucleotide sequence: TGTGCCAGCAGCGTAGCTTCTAGAAACACCGGGGAGCTGTTTTTT. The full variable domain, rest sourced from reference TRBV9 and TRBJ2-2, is DSGVTQTPKHLITATGQRVTLRCSPRSGDLSVYWYQQSLDQGLQFLIQYYNGEERAKGNILERFSAQQFPDLHSELNLSSLELGDSALYFCASSVASRNTGELFFGEGSRLTVL.

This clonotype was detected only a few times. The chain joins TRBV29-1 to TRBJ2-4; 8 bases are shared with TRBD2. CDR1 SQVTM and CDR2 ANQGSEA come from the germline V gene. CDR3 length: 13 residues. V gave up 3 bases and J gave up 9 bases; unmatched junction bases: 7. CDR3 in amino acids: CSVDPGLGSIQYF. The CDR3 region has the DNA TGCAGCGTTGACCCGGGACTAGGGAGCATTCAGTACTTC.

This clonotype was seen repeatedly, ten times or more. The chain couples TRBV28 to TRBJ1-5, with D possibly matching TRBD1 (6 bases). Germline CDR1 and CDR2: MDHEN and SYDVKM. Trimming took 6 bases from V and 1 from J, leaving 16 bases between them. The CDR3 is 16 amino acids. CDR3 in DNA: TGTGCCAGCAGCCTACCCAGGGGTTTGAGCAATCAGCCCCAGCATTTT. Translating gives CASSLPRGLSNQPQHF.

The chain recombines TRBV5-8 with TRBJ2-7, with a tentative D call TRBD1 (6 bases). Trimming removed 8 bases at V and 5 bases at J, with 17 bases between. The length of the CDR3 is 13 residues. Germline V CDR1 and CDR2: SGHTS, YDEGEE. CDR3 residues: CASSPLDSNEQYF. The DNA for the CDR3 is TGTGCCAGTTCCCCTTTGGACAGCAACGAGCAGTACTTC.

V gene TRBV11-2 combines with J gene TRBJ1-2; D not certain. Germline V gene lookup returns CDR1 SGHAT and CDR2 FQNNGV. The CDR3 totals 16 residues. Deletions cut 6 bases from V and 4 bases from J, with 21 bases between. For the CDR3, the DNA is TGTGCCAGCAGTCCCCATGCGGCCTATCCTCCCTATGGCTACACCTTC. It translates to CASSPHAAYPPYGYTF. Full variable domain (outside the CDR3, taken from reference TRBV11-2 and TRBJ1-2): EAGVAQSPRYKIIEKRQSVAFWCNPISGHATLYWYQQILGQGPKLLIQFQNNGVVDDSQLPKDRFSAERLKGVDSTLKIQPAKLEDSAVYLCASSPHAAYPPYGYTFGSGTRLTVV.

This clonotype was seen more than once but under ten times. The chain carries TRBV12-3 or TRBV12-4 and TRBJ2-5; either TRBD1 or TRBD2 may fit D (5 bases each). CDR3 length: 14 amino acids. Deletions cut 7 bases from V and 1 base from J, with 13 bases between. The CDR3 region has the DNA TGTGCCAGCACCCTGAGGGGATCCCAAGAGACCCAGTACTTC. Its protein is CASTLRGSQETQYF.

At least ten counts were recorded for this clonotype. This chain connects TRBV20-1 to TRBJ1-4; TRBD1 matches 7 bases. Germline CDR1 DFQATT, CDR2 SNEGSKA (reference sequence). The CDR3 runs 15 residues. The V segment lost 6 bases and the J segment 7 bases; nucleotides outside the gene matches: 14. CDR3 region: CSATHRWAGGEKLFF. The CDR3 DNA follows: TGCAGTGCCACACACCGGTGGGCAGGGGGTGAAAAACTGTTTTTT.

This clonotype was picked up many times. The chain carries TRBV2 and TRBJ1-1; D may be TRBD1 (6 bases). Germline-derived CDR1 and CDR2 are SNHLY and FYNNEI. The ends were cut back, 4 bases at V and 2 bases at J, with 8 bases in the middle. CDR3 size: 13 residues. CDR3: CASSGQANTEAFF. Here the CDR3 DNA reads TGTGCCAGCAGTGGACAGGCAAACACTGAAGCTTTCTTT.

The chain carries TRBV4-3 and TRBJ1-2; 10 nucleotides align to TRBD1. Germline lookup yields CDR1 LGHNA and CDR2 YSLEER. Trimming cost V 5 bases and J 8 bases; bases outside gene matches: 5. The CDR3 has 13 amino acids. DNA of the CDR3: TGCGCCAGCAGCAAGACAGGGGGCGCGGGCTACACCTTC. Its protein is CASSKTGGAGYTF.

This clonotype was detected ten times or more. CDR3 sequence: CASSGPGQGPNQPQHF. DNA of the CDR3: TGTGCCAGCAGTGGCCCCGGACAGGGCCCCAATCAGCCCCAGCATTTT. The genes are TRBV25-1 and TRBJ1-5; 8 positions match TRBD1. V lost 4 bases and J lost 3; bases outside the gene matches: 8. The CDR3 runs 16 residues. Germline V gives CDR1 MGHDK, CDR2 SYGVNS.

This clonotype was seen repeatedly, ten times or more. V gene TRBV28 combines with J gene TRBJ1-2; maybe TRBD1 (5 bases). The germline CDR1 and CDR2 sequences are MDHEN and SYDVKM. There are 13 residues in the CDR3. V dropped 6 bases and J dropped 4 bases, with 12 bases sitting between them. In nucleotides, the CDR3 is TGTGCCAGCAGGGGGGGAGGGCGCTATGGCTACACCTTC. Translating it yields CASRGGGRYGYTF.